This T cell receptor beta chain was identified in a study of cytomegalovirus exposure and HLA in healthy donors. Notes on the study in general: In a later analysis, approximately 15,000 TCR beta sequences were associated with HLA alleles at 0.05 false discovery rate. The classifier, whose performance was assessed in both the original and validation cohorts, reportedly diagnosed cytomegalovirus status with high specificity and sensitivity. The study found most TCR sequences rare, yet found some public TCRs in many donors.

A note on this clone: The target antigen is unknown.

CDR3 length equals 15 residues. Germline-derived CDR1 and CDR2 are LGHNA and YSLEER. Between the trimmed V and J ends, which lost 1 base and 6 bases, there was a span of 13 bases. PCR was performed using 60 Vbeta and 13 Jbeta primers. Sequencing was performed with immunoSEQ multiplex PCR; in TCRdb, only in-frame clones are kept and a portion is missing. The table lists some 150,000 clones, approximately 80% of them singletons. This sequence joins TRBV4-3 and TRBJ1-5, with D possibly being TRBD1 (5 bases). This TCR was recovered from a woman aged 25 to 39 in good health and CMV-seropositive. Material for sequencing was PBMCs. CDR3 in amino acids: CASSQGMQGGQPQHF. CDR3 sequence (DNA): TGCGCCAGCAGCCAAGGAATGCAGGGAGGTCAGCCCCAGCATTTT.